A selection of T cell receptor beta chains follows, all from one sample in a study of blood T cell repertoires in COVID-19. Data came from immunoSEQ multiplex PCR; TCRdb stores just in-frame clones and leaves some out. The table records approximately 290,000 clones, 90% of them present only once. The sequenced sample was PBMCs or T cells enriched from blood (not recorded which). Source of these receptors: a woman aged 30 to 39 who had recovered from COVID-19. The CDR3 runs from the conserved cysteine through the conserved F or W. Each record gives: clone size, D gene, V gene, J gene, CDR3 protein, CDR3 DNA. D genes are given only for firm matches. Some rows have no size entry. The others give once, few or many, or a class for an expanded clone.

abundance: once
d_gene: .
v_gene: TRBV20-1
j_gene: TRBJ2-7
CDR3aa: CSARGAGRQYF
CDR3nt: TGCAGTGCTAGAGGGGCTGGCAGGCAGTACTTC

abundance: .
d_gene: TRBD1
v_gene: TRBV19
j_gene: TRBJ1-2
CDR3aa: CASSIGGQGAYGYTF
CDR3nt: TGTGCCAGTAGTATAGGAGGACAGGGGGCCTATGGCTACACCTTC

abundance: .
d_gene: .
v_gene: TRBV3-1/TRBV3-2
j_gene: TRBJ2-4
CDR3aa: CASSPGQGRNQYF
CDR3nt: TGTGCCAGCAGCCCAGGACAAGGCCGGAATCAGTACTTC

abundance: .
d_gene: .
v_gene: TRBV7-8
j_gene: TRBJ1-1
CDR3aa: CASRRTLNTEAFF
CDR3nt: TGTGCCAGCCGACGGACACTTAACACTGAAGCTTTCTTT

abundance: .
d_gene: .
v_gene: TRBV5-6
j_gene: TRBJ2-1
CDR3aa: CASSLLRNEQFF
CDR3nt: TGTGCCAGCAGCTTGCTAAGAAATGAGCAGTTCTTC

abundance: .
d_gene: TRBD2
v_gene: TRBV2
j_gene: TRBJ2-1
CDR3aa: CASSSSSGGYNEQFF
CDR3nt: TGTGCCAGCAGCAGCTCTAGCGGGGGTTACAATGAGCAGTTCTTC

abundance: .
d_gene: .
v_gene: TRBV11-3
j_gene: TRBJ1-3
CDR3aa: CASTRLISGNTIYF
CDR3nt: TGTGCCAGCACCAGACTGATCTCTGGAAACACCATATATTTT

abundance: .
d_gene: .
v_gene: TRBV25-1
j_gene: TRBJ1-6
CDR3aa: CASSEWAGENSPLHF
CDR3nt: TGTGCCAGCAGTGAATGGGCAGGGGAAAATTCACCCCTCCACTTT

abundance: .
d_gene: TRBD1
v_gene: TRBV28
j_gene: TRBJ1-2
CDR3aa: CASTTWDSRYGYTF
CDR3nt: TGTGCCAGCACTACTTGGGACAGCAGATATGGCTACACCTTC

abundance: once
d_gene: TRBD2
v_gene: TRBV6-4
j_gene: TRBJ2-2
CDR3aa: CASSLAGGTGELFF
CDR3nt: TGTGCCAGCAGTCTAGCGGGAGGCACCGGGGAGCTGTTTTTT

abundance: .
d_gene: .
v_gene: TRBV6-1
j_gene: TRBJ1-2
CDR3aa: CASSGQSNYGYTF
CDR3nt: TGTGCCAGCAGTGGCCAGTCTAACTATGGCTACACCTTC

abundance: .
d_gene: .
v_gene: TRBV7-9
j_gene: TRBJ2-1
CDR3aa: CASSFQGQRAYNEQFF
CDR3nt: TGTGCCAGCAGCTTCCAAGGCCAGCGGGCCTACAATGAGCAGTTCTTC

abundance: .
d_gene: TRBD1
v_gene: TRBV30
j_gene: TRBJ1-2
CDR3aa: CAWSLQGNYGYTF
CDR3nt: TGTGCCTGGAGTCTACAGGGGAACTATGGCTACACCTTC

abundance: once
d_gene: TRBD2
v_gene: TRBV28
j_gene: TRBJ2-1
CDR3aa: CASSLFVSGRESDNEQFF
CDR3nt: TGTGCCAGCAGTTTATTCGTCTCGGGGCGGGAGAGCGACAATGAGCAGTTCTTC

abundance: .
d_gene: TRBD2
v_gene: TRBV11-2
j_gene: TRBJ2-1
CDR3aa: CASSGLAHPWQFF
CDR3nt: TGTGCCAGCAGCGGACTAGCTCATCCTTGGCAGTTCTTC

abundance: .
d_gene: TRBD2
v_gene: TRBV5-4
j_gene: TRBJ2-1
CDR3aa: CASSFPSGSYNEQFF
CDR3nt: TGTGCCAGCAGCTTTCCTAGCGGGAGCTACAATGAGCAGTTCTTC

abundance: .
d_gene: .
v_gene: TRBV11-3
j_gene: TRBJ2-3
CDR3aa: CASSLRAFYTDTQYF
CDR3nt: TGTGCCAGCAGCTTGAGGGCCTTTTACACAGATACGCAGTATTTT

abundance: .
d_gene: TRBD1
v_gene: TRBV7-3
j_gene: TRBJ1-2
CDR3aa: CASSPGQGVNYGYTF
CDR3nt: TGTGCCAGCAGCCCCGGACAGGGCGTTAACTATGGCTACACCTTC

abundance: .
d_gene: .
v_gene: TRBV5-4
j_gene: TRBJ1-3
CDR3aa: CASSWGGQRISGNTIYF
CDR3nt: TGTGCCAGCAGCTGGGGGGGTCAGCGAATCTCTGGAAACACCATATATTTT

abundance: .
d_gene: .
v_gene: TRBV12-3/TRBV12-4
j_gene: TRBJ2-7
CDR3aa: CASSFSSSYEQYF
CDR3nt: TGTGCCAGCAGTTTCTCTAGCTCCTACGAGCAGTACTTC

abundance: .
d_gene: .
v_gene: TRBV10-3
j_gene: TRBJ2-7
CDR3aa: CAISEFDEQYF
CDR3nt: TGTGCCATCAGTGAGTTCGACGAGCAGTACTTC

abundance: .
d_gene: TRBD2
v_gene: TRBV19
j_gene: TRBJ2-1
CDR3aa: CASSILADPYNEQFF
CDR3nt: TGTGCCAGTAGTATACTAGCGGACCCTTACAATGAGCAGTTCTTC

abundance: .
d_gene: .
v_gene: TRBV6-5
j_gene: TRBJ1-1
CDR3aa: CASSYSYRAAEAFF
CDR3nt: TGTGCCAGCAGTTACTCTTACAGGGCGGCTGAAGCTTTCTTT